A selection of T cell receptor beta chains follows, all from one sample in a study of shared clonotypes between healthy human individuals. Profiling relied on immunoSEQ multiplex PCR, and the TCRdb table lists in-frame clones only, not all of them. The sample includes approximately 2.4 million clones, approximately 94% seen only once; the top ten take approximately 0.13%. Source material: naive CD4+ T cells sorted from blood. The receptor source for this set is a man aged 18 to 29 in good health. The CDR3 runs from the conserved cysteine through the conserved F or W. The order of the fields is CDR3 DNA, CDR3 protein, V gene, D gene, J gene. The D gene is left open where the match is weak.

CDR3nt: TGTGCCAGCAGCGGGGACTGGGGGAACTCTGGGGCCAACGTCCTGACTTTC
CDR3aa: CASSGDWGNSGANVLTF
v_gene: TRBV7-9
d_gene: -
j_gene: TRBJ2-6

CDR3nt: TGTGCCAGCACCCCACCTGGGGGTCAGCCCCAGCATTTT
CDR3aa: CASTPPGGQPQHF
v_gene: TRBV6-6
d_gene: -
j_gene: TRBJ1-5

CDR3nt: TGTGCCAGCAGCTTAGATTACGCCACCGGGGAGCTGTTTTTT
CDR3aa: CASSLDYATGELFF
v_gene: TRBV11-2
d_gene: -
j_gene: TRBJ2-2

CDR3nt: TGTGCCAGCAGTTTAGGCGACAGACTCAATGAGCAGTTCTTC
CDR3aa: CASSLGDRLNEQFF
v_gene: TRBV28
d_gene: -
j_gene: TRBJ2-1

CDR3nt: TGTGCCAGCAGTTATAGGGGGGCCGGCTCCGAAAAACTGTTTTTT
CDR3aa: CASSYRGAGSEKLFF
v_gene: TRBV6-6
d_gene: -
j_gene: TRBJ1-4

CDR3nt: TGTGCCAGCAGTTTGGTTGGCCAGCCCCAGCATTTT
CDR3aa: CASSLVGQPQHF
v_gene: TRBV28
d_gene: -
j_gene: TRBJ1-5

CDR3nt: TGTGCTAGTGGCCCACCGGGACAGTACAATGAGCAGTTCTTC
CDR3aa: CASGPPGQYNEQFF
v_gene: TRBV12-5
d_gene: TRBD1
j_gene: TRBJ2-1

CDR3nt: TGTGCCAGCCTGAAGGACGTAAACACTGAAGCTTTCTTT
CDR3aa: CASLKDVNTEAFF
v_gene: TRBV2
d_gene: -
j_gene: TRBJ1-1

CDR3nt: TGTGCCAGCAGTTCCGATAGCGGGGGGCTTTACAATGAGCAGTTCTTC
CDR3aa: CASSSDSGGLYNEQFF
v_gene: TRBV6-5
d_gene: TRBD2
j_gene: TRBJ2-1

CDR3nt: TGTGCCAGCAGCTTAGGGCTAGCGGGGGTCGATGAGCAGTTCTTC
CDR3aa: CASSLGLAGVDEQFF
v_gene: TRBV11-3
d_gene: TRBD2
j_gene: TRBJ2-1